The source of this T cell receptor (beta chain) is a study of blood T cell repertoires in COVID-19. Trimming left V 3 bases short and J 4 bases short, with 10 bases between. The CDR3 has 13 amino acids. Germline values: CDR1 MDHEN, CDR2 SYDVKM. The table came from immunoSEQ multiplex PCR; TCRdb's copy has only in-frame clones and leaves some out. Of around 140,000 clones listed, roughly four fifths are singletons. The clonotype was recovered from a man aged 35-49 years with acute COVID-19. The gene calls are TRBV28 and TRBJ2-7; tentatively, D is TRBD1 (7 bases). Sequenced input: PBMCs or T cells enriched from blood (not recorded which). CDR3 DNA sequence: TGTGCCAGCAGTTTGACAGGGAGGTACGAGCAGTACTTC. This gives the protein CASSLTGRYEQYF.